This paragraph covers one T cell receptor (beta chain) sequence. The clone's antigen remains unknown. No base quality values were provided; no much bigger clone lies one nucleotide off. The collaborating institutions used their own protocols to collect whole blood in K2EDTA tubes. For TCRbeta analysis, collaborators shipped samples in one of three forms: frozen whole blood, isolated PBMCs, or DNA extracted from either of those sample types. This specimen belongs to a study of blood T cell repertoires in COVID-19 (dated by TCRdb to 2018 to 2021). Study-level background: The collaborator samples originated in the United States, Italy and Spain and spanned the acute and convalescent phases of COVID-19. The prospective study material was composed of cDNA or gDNA derived from T cells, B-cell-depleted T cells, or PBMCs. Subjects who had been exposed to COVID-19, were actively infected with it, or had recovered from it provided the deeply sampled blood TCRbeta repertoires that made up the dataset. A freely available public database, intended as a resource for researchers studying the immune response to SARS-CoV-2, is where the repertoires were released. Samples came from the ongoing ImmuneRACE study (first 160 participants) plus 1,254 subjects from 6 global collaborators. The sample metadata nearly always contained a de-identified subject ID, COVID-19 status, age in years and sex. Where available, HLA class I and class II types were obtained from metadata supplied by the sample provider rather than from assay-based typing.

On the study overall, not on this receptor specifically: The amount of clinical and demographic metadata varied by source and participant and was provided uncurated.

The CDR3 contains 12 residues, cysteine and phenylalanine counted. Just the 36-base CDR3 DNA is kept, in frame starting at base 1. CDR1 and CDR2 (KGHSH, LQKENI) derive from the germline V gene. The junction carries 9 bases between V and J, which are trimmed by 8 bases and 4 bases respectively. The immunoSEQ Assay, a bias-controlled multiplex PCR, was used to amplify TCRbeta CDR3 regions from genomic DNA. On the study's bioinformatics: The number of nucleated cells in each sample was estimated from the amplification of reference gene primers within the assay. To quantify the absolute abundance of each unique TCRbeta CDR3 rearrangement, sequence reads were collapsed and filtered. For each sample, productive Simpson clonality was calculated by taking the square root of Simpson's diversity index across productive rearrangements. What TCRdb holds here is the immuneACCESS table cut down to in-frame rearrangements. Part of the clones is not present; checked against another copy, under half of the missing clones reflect an unresolved V gene, and the others are unexplained. V and J calls and clone size follow that table, whereas D and trimming were derived from the DNA. The sample includes tens of thousands of clones, with 80% to 90% observed a single time. 15% to 20% of the sample rests with the top ten.

The sequenced sample was peripheral blood. The sequence was obtained from a man aged 65 to 85 with acute or convalescent COVID-19. This chain is built from TRBV18 and TRBJ1-5, with TRBD1 perhaps the D gene, on 5 matching bases. The DNA sequence is as follows: TGTGCCAGCACGACAGTTAATCAGCCCCAGCATTTT. Translated, it gives CASTTVNQPQHF.